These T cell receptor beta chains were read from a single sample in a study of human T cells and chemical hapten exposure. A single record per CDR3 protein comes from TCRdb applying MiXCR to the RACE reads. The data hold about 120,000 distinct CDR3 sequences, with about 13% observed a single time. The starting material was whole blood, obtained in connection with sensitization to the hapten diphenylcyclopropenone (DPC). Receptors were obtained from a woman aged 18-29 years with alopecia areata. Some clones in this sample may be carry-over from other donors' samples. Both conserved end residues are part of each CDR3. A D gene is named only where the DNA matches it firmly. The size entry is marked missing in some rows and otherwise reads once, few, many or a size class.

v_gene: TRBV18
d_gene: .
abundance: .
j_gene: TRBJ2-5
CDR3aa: CASSPRRGQGETQYF
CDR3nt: TGTGCCAGCTCACCACGGCGGGGTCAAGGAGAGACCCAGTACTTC

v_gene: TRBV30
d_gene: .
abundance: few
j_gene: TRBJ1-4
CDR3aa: CAWSVGTPATNEKLFF
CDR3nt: TGTGCCTGGAGTGTCGGCACCCCTGCAACTAATGAAAAACTGTTTTTT

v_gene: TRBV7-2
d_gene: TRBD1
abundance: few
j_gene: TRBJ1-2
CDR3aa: CASSPGQGRHYTF
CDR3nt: TGTGCCAGCAGCCCGGGACAGGGGCGGCACTACACCTTC

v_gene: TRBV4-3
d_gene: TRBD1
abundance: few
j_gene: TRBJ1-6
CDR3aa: CASSQRQGSSYNSPLHF
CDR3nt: TGCGCCAGCAGCCAACGACAGGGGAGCTCCTATAATTCACCCCTCCACTTT

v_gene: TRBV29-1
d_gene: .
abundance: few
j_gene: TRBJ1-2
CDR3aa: CSVFEPLYGYTF
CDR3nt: TGCAGCGTTTTCGAGCCTCTCTATGGCTACACCTTC

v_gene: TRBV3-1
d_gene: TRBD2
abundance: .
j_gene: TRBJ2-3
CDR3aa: CASSRGLAGGSDTQYF
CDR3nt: TGTGCCAGCAGCCGCGGACTAGCGGGGGGATCAGATACGCAGTATTTT

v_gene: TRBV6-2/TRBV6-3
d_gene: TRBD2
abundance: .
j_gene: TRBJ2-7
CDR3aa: CASKTSGATYEQYF
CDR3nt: TGTGCCAGCAAGACTAGCGGGGCTACCTACGAGCAGTACTTC

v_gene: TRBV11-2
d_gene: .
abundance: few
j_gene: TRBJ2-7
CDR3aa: CASSPVILRRPFPNEQYF
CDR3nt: TGTGCCAGCAGCCCCGTGATCCTAAGGAGACCCTTTCCTAACGAGCAGTACTTC

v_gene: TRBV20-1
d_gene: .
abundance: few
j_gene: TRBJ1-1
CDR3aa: CSARDLFHGTEAFF
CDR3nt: TGCAGTGCTAGAGATTTATTCCACGGGACTGAAGCTTTCTTT

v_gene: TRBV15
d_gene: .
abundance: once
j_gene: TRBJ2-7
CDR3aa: CATSSDRWYEQYF
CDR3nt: TGTGCCACCAGCAGCGACCGGTGGTACGAGCAGTACTTC

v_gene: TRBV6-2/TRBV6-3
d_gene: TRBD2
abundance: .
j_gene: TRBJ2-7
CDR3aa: CASSPGLAGAYEQYF
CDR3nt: TGTGCCAGCAGTCCTGGACTAGCGGGGGCCTACGAGCAGTACTTC

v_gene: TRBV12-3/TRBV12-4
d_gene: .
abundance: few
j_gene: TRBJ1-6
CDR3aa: CASNYPGLGNSPLHF
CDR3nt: TGTGCCAGCAACTACCCAGGGCTGGGAAATTCACCCCTCCACTTT

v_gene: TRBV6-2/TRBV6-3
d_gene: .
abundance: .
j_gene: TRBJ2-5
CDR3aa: CASSPPPRTAHKETQYF
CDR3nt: TGTGCCAGCAGTCCACCCCCCCGGACTGCCCACAAAGAGACCCAGTACTTC

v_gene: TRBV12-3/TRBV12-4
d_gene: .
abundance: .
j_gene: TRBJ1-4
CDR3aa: CASSRGTGSVATNEKLFF
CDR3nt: TGTGCCAGCAGCCGTGGCACAGGAAGCGTTGCAACTAATGAAAAACTGTTTTTT

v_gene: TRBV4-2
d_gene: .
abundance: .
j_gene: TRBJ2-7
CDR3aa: CASSQDRTALSYEQYF
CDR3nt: TGTGCCAGCAGCCAAGACCGGACAGCACTCTCCTACGAGCAGTACTTC

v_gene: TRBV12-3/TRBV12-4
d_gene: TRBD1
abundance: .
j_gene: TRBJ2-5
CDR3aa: CASSSGQEETQYF
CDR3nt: TGTGCCAGCAGTTCCGGACAGGAAGAGACCCAGTACTTC

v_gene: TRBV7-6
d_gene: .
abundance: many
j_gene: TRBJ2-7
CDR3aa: CASSLRDMTYEQYF
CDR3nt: TGTGCCAGCAGCCTCCGGGACATGACCTACGAGCAGTACTTC

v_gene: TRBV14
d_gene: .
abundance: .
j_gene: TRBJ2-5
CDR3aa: CASSPWTYETQYF
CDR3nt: TGTGCCAGCAGCCCCTGGACGTACGAGACCCAGTACTTC

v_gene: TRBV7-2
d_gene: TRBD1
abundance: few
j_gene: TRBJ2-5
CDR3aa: CASSLAGTGEETQYF
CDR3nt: TGTGCCAGCAGCTTGGCAGGGACAGGGGAGGAGACCCAGTACTTC

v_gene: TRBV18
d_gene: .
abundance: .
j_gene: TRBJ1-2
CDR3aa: CASSDSRDGYTF
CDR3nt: TGTGCCAGCTCAGATAGTCGGGATGGCTACACCTTC

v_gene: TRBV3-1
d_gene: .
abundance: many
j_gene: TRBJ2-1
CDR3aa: CASSHLLGTFYNEQFF
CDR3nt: TGTGCCAGCAGCCACCTCCTAGGGACTTTTTACAATGAGCAGTTCTTC

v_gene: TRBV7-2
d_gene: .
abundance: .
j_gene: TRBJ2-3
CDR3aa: CASTRGVKATDTQYF
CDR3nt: TGTGCCAGCACCCGGGGAGTCAAGGCGACAGATACGCAGTATTTT

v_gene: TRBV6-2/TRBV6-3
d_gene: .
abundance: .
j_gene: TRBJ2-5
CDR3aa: CASSYKRGTGQTQYF
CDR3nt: TGTGCCAGCAGTTACAAGCGGGGGACAGGTCAGACCCAGTACTTC

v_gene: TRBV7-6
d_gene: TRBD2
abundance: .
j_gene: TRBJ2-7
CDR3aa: CASSSRLAGGTYEQYF
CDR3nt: TGTGCCAGCAGCTCCCGACTAGCGGGGGGAACCTACGAGCAGTACTTC

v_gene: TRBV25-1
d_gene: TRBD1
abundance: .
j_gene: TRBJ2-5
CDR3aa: CASSYAGTGRQETQYF
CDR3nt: TGTGCCAGCAGTTACGCCGGGACAGGGCGTCAAGAGACCCAGTACTTC

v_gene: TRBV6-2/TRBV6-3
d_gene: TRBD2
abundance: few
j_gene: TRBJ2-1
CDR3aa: CASRKGGILAGLSSYNEQFF
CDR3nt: TGTGCCAGCAGAAAAGGGGGGATACTAGCGGGACTGAGCTCCTACAATGAGCAGTTCTTC

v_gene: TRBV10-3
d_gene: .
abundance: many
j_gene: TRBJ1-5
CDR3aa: CAISVGWGADQPQHF
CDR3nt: TGTGCCATCAGTGTCGGGTGGGGGGCGGATCAGCCCCAGCATTTT

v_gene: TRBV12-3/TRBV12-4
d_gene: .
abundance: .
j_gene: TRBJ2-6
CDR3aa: CASSSRPSGANVLTF
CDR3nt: TGTGCCAGCAGTTCCCGGCCCTCTGGGGCCAACGTCCTGACTTTC

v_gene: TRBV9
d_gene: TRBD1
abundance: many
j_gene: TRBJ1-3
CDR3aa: CASSVRGQGTGNTIYF
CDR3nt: TGTGCCAGCAGTGTCCGTGGACAGGGGACTGGAAACACCATATATTTT

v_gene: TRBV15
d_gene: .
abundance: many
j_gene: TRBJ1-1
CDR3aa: CATSSVTEAFF
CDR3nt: TGTGCCACCAGTTCGGTCACTGAAGCTTTCTTT

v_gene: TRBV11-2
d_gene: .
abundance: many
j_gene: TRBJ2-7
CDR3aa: CASSSQEGRTYEQYF
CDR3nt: TGTGCCAGCAGCTCGCAGGAGGGTCGGACGTACGAGCAGTACTTC

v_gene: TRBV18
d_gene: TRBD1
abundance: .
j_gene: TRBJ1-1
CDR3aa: CASSPTPGQGKLDTEAFF
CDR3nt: TGTGCCAGCTCACCAACTCCGGGACAGGGGAAGTTGGACACTGAAGCTTTCTTT

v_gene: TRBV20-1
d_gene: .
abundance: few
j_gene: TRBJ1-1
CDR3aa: CSAREGEEAFF
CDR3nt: TGCAGTGCTAGAGAGGGGGAGGAAGCTTTCTTT

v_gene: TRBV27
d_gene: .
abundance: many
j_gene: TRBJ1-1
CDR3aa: CASSLAGRFTEAFF
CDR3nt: TGTGCCAGCAGTTTGGCAGGGCGGTTCACTGAAGCTTTCTTT

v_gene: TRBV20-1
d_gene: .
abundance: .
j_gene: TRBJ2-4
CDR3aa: CSAIGLKLAKNIQYF
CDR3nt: TGCAGTGCCATCGGACTGAAACTAGCCAAAAACATTCAGTACTTC

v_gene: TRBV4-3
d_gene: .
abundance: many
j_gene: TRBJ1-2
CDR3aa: CASSQDKGGYTF
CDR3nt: TGCGCCAGCAGCCAAGACAAGGGTGGCTACACCTTC

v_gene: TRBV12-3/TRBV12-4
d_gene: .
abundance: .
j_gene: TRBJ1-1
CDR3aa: CASNSGVRLNTEAFF
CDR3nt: TGTGCCAGCAATTCGGGAGTTAGGCTAAACACTGAAGCTTTCTTT

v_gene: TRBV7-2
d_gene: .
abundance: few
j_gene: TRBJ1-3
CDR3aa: CASSPMRGSTAGNTIYF
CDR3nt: TGTGCCAGCAGCCCTATGCGGGGCTCCACCGCTGGAAACACCATATATTTT

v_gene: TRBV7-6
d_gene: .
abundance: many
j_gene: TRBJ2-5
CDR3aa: CASSLPGEYQETQYF
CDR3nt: TGTGCCAGCAGCTTGCCGGGCGAATACCAAGAGACCCAGTACTTC

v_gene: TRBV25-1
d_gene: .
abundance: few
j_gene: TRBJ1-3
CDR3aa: CASSEFGSHTIYF
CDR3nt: TGTGCCAGCAGTGAATTCGGCAGCCACACCATATATTTT

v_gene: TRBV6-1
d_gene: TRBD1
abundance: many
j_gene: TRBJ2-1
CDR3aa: CAIRDRGFSNEQFF
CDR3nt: TGTGCCATCCGGGACAGGGGATTCTCCAATGAGCAGTTCTTC

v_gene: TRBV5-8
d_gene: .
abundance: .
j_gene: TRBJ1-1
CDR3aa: CASSFMRATEAFF
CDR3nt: TGTGCCAGCAGCTTTATGAGGGCCACTGAAGCTTTCTTT

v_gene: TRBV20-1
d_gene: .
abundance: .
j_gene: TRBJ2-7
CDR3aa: CSARDGGQEDGSARLYF
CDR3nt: TGCAGTGCTAGAGATGGGGGCCAAGAGGACGGGTCCGCTCGGTTGTACTTC

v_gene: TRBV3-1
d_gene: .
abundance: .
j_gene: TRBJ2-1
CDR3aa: CASRKDSTYNEQFF
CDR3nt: TGTGCCAGCAGAAAGGACTCTACCTACAATGAGCAGTTCTTC

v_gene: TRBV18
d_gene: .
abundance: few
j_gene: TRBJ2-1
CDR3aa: CASSLVSGTLNNEQFF
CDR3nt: TGTGCCAGCTCACTTGTTTCCGGGACACTAAACAATGAGCAGTTCTTC